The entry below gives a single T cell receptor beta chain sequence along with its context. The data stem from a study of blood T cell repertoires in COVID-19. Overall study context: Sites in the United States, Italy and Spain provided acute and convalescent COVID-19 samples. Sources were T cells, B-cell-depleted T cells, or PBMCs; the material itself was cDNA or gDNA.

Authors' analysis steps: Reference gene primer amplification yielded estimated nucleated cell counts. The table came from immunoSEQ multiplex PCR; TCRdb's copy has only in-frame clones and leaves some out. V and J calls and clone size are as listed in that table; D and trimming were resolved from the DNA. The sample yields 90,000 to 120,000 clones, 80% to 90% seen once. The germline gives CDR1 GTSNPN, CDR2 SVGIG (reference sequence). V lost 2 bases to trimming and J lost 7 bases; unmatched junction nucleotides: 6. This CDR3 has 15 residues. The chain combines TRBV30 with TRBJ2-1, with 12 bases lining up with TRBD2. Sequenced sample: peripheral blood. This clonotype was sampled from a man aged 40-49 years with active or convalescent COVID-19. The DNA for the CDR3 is TGTGCCTGGAGTAAGACTAGCGGGAGTGGTAATGAGCAGTTCTTC. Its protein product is CAWSKTSGSGNEQFF.